The T cell receptor beta chain under discussion was sequenced for a study of blood T cell repertoires in COVID-19. For the study at large: The United States, Italy and Spain were the sources of the acute and convalescent COVID-19 samples.

V was clipped by 9 bases and J by 5 bases, with 13 bases between them. The germline CDR1 and CDR2 sequences are SGHNT and YENEEA. The CDR3 spans 13 residues. As processed by the authors: Using reference gene primer amplification, nucleated cell counts were estimated. Repertoires were generated with immunoSEQ multiplex PCR, while TCRdb's copy carries only in-frame clones and drops some. That table gives V, J and clone size, and the DNA gave D and trimming. The sample has about 81,000 clones, 84% seen once; the top ten hold roughly 14%. The chain joins TRBV11-3 to TRBJ1-4, with a possible D match to TRBD1 (5 bases). Sequenced material: peripheral blood. The sequence came from a human donor in a cohort sampled during active COVID-19. This CDR3 is CARRGLWNEKLFF. CDR3 bases: TGTGCCAGAAGGGGCCTTTGGAATGAAAAACTGTTTTTT.